Listed here are 22 T cell receptor beta chains from one sample, sequenced in a study of cytomegalovirus exposure and HLA in healthy donors. The PCR contained 60 Vbeta and 13 Jbeta primers. Generated by immunoSEQ multiplex PCR, the TCRdb table keeps only in-frame clones and is missing some. The repertoire holds roughly 250,000 clones, with around 80% as singletons. Sequenced sample: PBMCs. These receptors originate from a girl aged 2 to 10 in good health and CMV-seronegative.

This clone appeared once. This rearrangement joins TRBV28 to TRBJ1-3, with a weak D call TRBD1 (6 bases). Trimming removed 6 bases at V and 2 bases at J, with 17 bases between. Germline V gene sequence: CDR1 MDHEN, CDR2 SYDVKM. CDR3 length equals 16 residues. The DNA for the CDR3 is TGTGCCAGCAGCCAACTCATTACAGGGACTGGAAACACCATATATTTT. Its protein is CASSQLITGTGNTIYF.

V and J are TRBV5-1 and TRBJ2-5; maybe TRBD2 (6 bases). CDR1 and CDR2 from the germline V gene are SGHRS and YFSETQ. This CDR3 contains 16 residues. V was cut by 1 base and J by 2 bases, with 15 bases left in between. The DNA of the CDR3 is TGCGCCAGCAGCTTGAGGCAGGGACTGCGGCAAGAGACCCAGTACTTC. Translated, it gives CASSLRQGLRQETQYF.

This clone has only one observation. DNA of the CDR3: TGTGCCAGTAGTACGGAGGGTGGGCAGTTCTTC. The encoded protein is CASSTEGGQFF. The V gene is TRBV19, the J gene TRBJ2-1; possibly TRBD2 for D (6 bases). This CDR3 has 11 amino acids. Germline V gene lookup returns CDR1 LNHDA and CDR2 SQIVND (reference sequence). V lost 4 bases to trimming and J lost 12 bases, with 10 bases between them. Full variable domain (rest looked up from reference TRBV19 and TRBJ2-1): DGGITQSPKYLFRKEGQNVTLSCEQNLNHDAMYWYRQDPGQGLRLIYYSQIVNDFQKGDIAEGYSVSREKKESFPLTVTSAQKNPTAFYLCASSTEGGQFFGPGTRLTVL.

The chain recombines TRBV29-1 with TRBJ1-2, with D possibly matching TRBD1 (6 bases). CDR1 and CDR2 from the germline V gene are SQVTM and ANQGSEA. The CDR3 totals 13 residues. V was cut by 6 bases and J by 6 bases, with 17 bases left in between. The CDR3 sequence is CSVERRGNHGYTF. The CDR3 bases are TGCAGCGTCGAGCGTAGGGGGAACCATGGCTACACCTTC.

The chain links TRBV15 to TRBJ1-1; 9 bases agree with TRBD1. Unmatched junction bases numbered 2, after V lost 1 base and J lost 5 bases. CDR1 and CDR2 from the germline V gene are LNHNV and YYDKDF (reference sequence). The CDR3 is made up of 14 amino acids. The CDR3 region is CATSRVGTGTEAFF. In DNA form, the CDR3 reads TGTGCCACCAGCAGAGTGGGGACAGGGACTGAAGCTTTCTTT.

This chain links TRBV7-6 with TRBJ2-6; TRBD1 matches 10 bases. The CDR3 runs 17 residues. Germline CDR1 reads SGHVS; CDR2 reads FNYEAQ. Trimming removed 5 bases from V and 5 bases from J; junction bases left unmatched: 9. CDR3 in amino acids: CASSPPGQGTWANVLTF. For the CDR3, the DNA is TGTGCCAGCAGCCCACCGGGACAGGGGACGTGGGCCAACGTCCTGACTTTC. The entire variable domain, with the rest obtained from reference TRBV7-6 and TRBJ2-6, is as follows: GAGVSQSPRYKVTKRGQDVALRCDPISGHVSLYWYRQALGQGPEFLTYFNYEAQQDKSGLPNDRFSAERPEGSISTLTIQRTEQRDSAMYRCASSPPGQGTWANVLTFGAGSRLTVL.

The V gene is TRBV7-2, the J gene TRBJ2-7, with 7 positions matching TRBD2. The CDR3 extends over 15 amino acids. CDR1 is SGHTA and CDR2 is FQGNSA in the germline V gene. J lost 5 bases, V lost 1 base, and 8 bases had no gene match. CDR3 DNA sequence: TGTGCCAGCAGCTTAGTCGGACTAGGCGTCCACGAGCAGTACTTC. Protein product: CASSLVGLGVHEQYF.

This chain links TRBV9 with TRBJ2-1, with 7 nucleotides matching TRBD1. Germline assignment: CDR1 SGDLS and CDR2 YYNGEE. V was clipped by 3 bases and J by 3 bases; unmatched bases: 3. The CDR3 totals 14 residues. The CDR3, as DNA: TGTGCCAGCAGCGCGGGACAGATCTACAATGAGCAGTTCTTC. Protein sequence: CASSAGQIYNEQFF.

The chain links TRBV30 to TRBJ2-7; no clear D. In germline, CDR1 is GTSNPN, CDR2 SVGIG (reference sequence). V lost 3 bases and J 1 base, leaving 4 bases between the germline ends. The CDR3 covers 11 residues. The CDR3 DNA reads TGTGCCTGGAGCCCATCCTACGAGCAGTACTTC. Translated: CAWSPSYEQYF.

J is TRBJ1-4 and V is TRBV29-1; D may be TRBD1 (5 bases). Germline CDR1 SQVTM, CDR2 ANQGSEA. The CDR3 sequence is 13 residues long. V was clipped by 6 bases and J by 8 bases, with 16 bases between them. The CDR3 nucleotides read TGCAGCGTCCCATTTGACAGATCCGAAAAACTGTTTTTT. Its protein product is CSVPFDRSEKLFF.

With respect to this clone: The junction does not match germline at one end; this may be a read error. This chain connects TRBV7-9 to TRBJ1-1; 7 nucleotides match TRBD1. The CDR3 consists of 13 residues. Germline V gives CDR1 SEHNR, CDR2 FQNEAQ (reference sequence). The CDR3 nucleotides are TGTTCCAGCAGCTTGGGGACAGAGTTAAGGGCTTTCTTT. This translates into CSSSLGTELRAFF. Using reference TRBV7-9 and TRBJ1-1 for the parts outside the CDR3, the full variable domain is DTGVSQNPRHKITKRGQNVTFRCDPISEHNRLYWYRQTLGQGPEFLTYFQNEAQLEKSRLLSDRFSAERPKGSFSTLEIQRTEQGDSAMYLCSSSLGTELRAFFGQGTRLTVV.

V and J are TRBV6-1 and TRBJ2-7, with 8 bases aligning to TRBD1. Unmatched junction bases numbered 4, after V lost 2 bases and J lost 4 bases. CDR3 length equals 14 residues. In germline, CDR1 is MNHNS, CDR2 SASEGT. The chain's CDR3 is CASSERQGAYEQYF. In DNA form, the CDR3 reads TGTGCCAGCAGTGAAAGGCAGGGGGCTTACGAGCAGTACTTC.

The chain recombines TRBV19 with TRBJ1-1; 8 bases map to TRBD1. The junction had 11 bases not matched to a gene; V was cut back by 5 bases and J by 3 bases. Germline loops: CDR1 LNHDA, CDR2 SQIVND (reference sequence). This CDR3 has 16 residues. The CDR3 reads CASSGGQGASDTEAFF. The CDR3 coding sequence is TGTGCCAGTAGTGGGGGGCAGGGGGCGTCGGACACTGAAGCTTTCTTT.

This chain connects TRBV6-5 to TRBJ1-6, with D unclear. This CDR3 has 15 amino acids. Trimming took 7 bases from V and 0 from J, leaving 10 bases between them. Germline CDR1 reads MNHEY; CDR2 reads SVGAGI. The CDR3 region is CASMPGNSYNSPLHF. CDR3 DNA: TGTGCCAGCATGCCGGGTAACTCCTATAATTCACCCCTCCACTTT.

J is TRBJ1-1 and V is TRBV6-5; maybe TRBD1 (5 bases). Trimming stripped 8 bases from V and 1 base from J, with 11 bases between. Germline V lookup: CDR1 MNHEY, CDR2 SVGAGI. The CDR3 has 13 residues. Written as DNA, the CDR3 is TGTGCCAGCGAACGGGGGGAGAACACTGAAGCTTTCTTT. Amino acids: CASERGENTEAFF.

The chain links TRBV27 to TRBJ1-5; D is perhaps TRBD1 (5 bases). Trimming removed 3 bases at V and 3 bases at J, with 9 bases between. Germline assignment: CDR1 MNHEY and CDR2 SMNVEV (reference sequence). The CDR3 totals 14 residues. The CDR3 bases are TGTGCCAGCAGTTTTTCAGGGCTCAATCAGCCCCAGCATTTT. Translation gives CASSFSGLNQPQHF.

This sequence joins TRBV10-3 and TRBJ1-1; the D gene is possibly TRBD1 (6 bases). CDR3 size: 12 residues. Germline V gene lookup returns CDR1 ENHRY and CDR2 SYGVKD. The ends were cut back, 10 bases at V and 1 base at J, with 10 bases in the middle. The CDR3 loop reads CATRQANTEAFF. Written as DNA, the CDR3 is TGTGCCACCAGACAGGCGAACACTGAAGCTTTCTTT.

The rearrangement uses TRBV25-1 and TRBJ1-1, with D uncertain. V was clipped by 2 bases and J by 6 bases, with 13 bases between them. The CDR3 length is 14 residues. Looked up from germline, CDR1 is MGHDK and CDR2 is SYGVNS. The CDR3 sequence is CASSEGRVWAEAFF. The CDR3, as DNA: TGTGCCAGCAGTGAAGGGAGGGTTTGGGCTGAAGCTTTCTTT.

V and J are TRBV7-2 and TRBJ2-7, with D possibly matching TRBD2 (5 bases). The germline V and J ends were trimmed by 0 bases and 7 bases, with 10 bases remaining between them. CDR3 length equals 13 residues. CDR1 and CDR2 (germline): SGHTA, FQGNSA. CDR3 sequence: CASSLAGRREQYF. CDR3 bases: TGTGCCAGCAGCTTAGCCGGCCGGAGGGAGCAGTACTTC.

This clone was seen a handful of times. This chain links TRBV5-4 with TRBJ2-1, with D perhaps matching TRBD1 (5 bases). The length of the CDR3 is 14 residues. CDR1 and CDR2 from the germline V gene are SGHNT and YYREEE (reference sequence). With 5 bases removed from V and 6 bases from J, the gap between germline ends came to 15 bases. As DNA, the CDR3 is TGTGCCAGCAGTACCCCCCAGGGTGGCAATGAGCAGTTCTTC. This translates into CASSTPQGGNEQFF.

This clone was counted a single time. The CDR3 DNA reads as TGCGCCAGCAGCTTGGGGATGACAGGGCTCGCCGGGGAGCTGTTTTTT. This sequence encodes CASSLGMTGLAGELFF. The gene calls are TRBV5-1 and TRBJ2-2, with TRBD1 matching 7 bases. Per the germline V gene, CDR1 is SGHRS and CDR2 is YFSETQ. This CDR3 is 16 amino acids long. Losses at the gene ends were 0 bases for V and 6 bases for J; bases not matched to a gene: 8.

This clone has just a few counts. This sequence joins TRBV28 and TRBJ2-1; D not resolved. Trimming cost V 1 base and J 6 bases, with 10 bases left between them. Germline assignment: CDR1 MDHEN and CDR2 SYDVKM. The CDR3 runs 14 residues. The CDR3 protein is CASSLSRYSNEQFF. As DNA, the CDR3 is TGTGCCAGCAGTTTATCTCGCTACTCCAATGAGCAGTTCTTC.